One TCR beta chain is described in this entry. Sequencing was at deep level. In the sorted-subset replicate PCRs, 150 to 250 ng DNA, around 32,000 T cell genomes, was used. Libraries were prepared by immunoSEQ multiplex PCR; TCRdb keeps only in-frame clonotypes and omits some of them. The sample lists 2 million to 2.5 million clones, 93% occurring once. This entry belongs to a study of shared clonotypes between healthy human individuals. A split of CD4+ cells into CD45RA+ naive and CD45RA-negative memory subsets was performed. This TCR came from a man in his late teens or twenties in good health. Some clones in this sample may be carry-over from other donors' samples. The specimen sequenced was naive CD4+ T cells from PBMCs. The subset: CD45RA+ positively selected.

The CDR3 is CASSVGSRAYEQYF. The CDR3 region has the DNA TGTGCCAGCAGCGTAGGGAGCAGAGCCTACGAGCAGTACTTC. The chain carries TRBV9 and TRBJ2-7; D remains unclear. The CDR3 covers 14 residues. Germline loops: CDR1 SGDLS, CDR2 YYNGEE. Trimming took 0 bases from V and 2 from J, leaving 9 bases between them. The variable domain in full, completed from reference TRBV9 and TRBJ2-7, reads DSGVTQTPKHLITATGQRVTLRCSPRSGDLSVYWYQQSLDQGLQFLIQYYNGEERAKGNILERFSAQQFPDLHSELNLSSLELGDSALYFCASSVGSRAYEQYFGPGTRLTVT.